Below, 13 T cell receptor beta chains from the same sample are listed, as sequenced in a study of blood T cell repertoires in COVID-19. Repertoires were generated with immunoSEQ multiplex PCR, while TCRdb's copy carries only in-frame clones and drops some. The repertoire has approximately 37,000 clones, approximately 88% of them found once; the top ten carry roughly 9.8%. Sequenced: peripheral blood. The source is a human donor in a cohort sampled during active COVID-19.

As to this clone: Because the CDR3's place on the DNA is in doubt, the DNA is left out and the CDR3 is given as listed by TCRdb. This rearrangement joins TRBV24-1 to TRBJ2-7; the table's TRBD2 call for D was not verified on the DNA. Germline V gene lookup returns CDR1 KGHDR and CDR2 SFDVKD. The CDR3 adds up to 14 amino acids, both ends counted. CDR3 region: CATSSSGRVSEQYF.

The genes are TRBV2 and TRBJ2-7, with D perhaps matching TRBD1 (6 bases). There are 13 residues in the CDR3. Germline V gives CDR1 SNHLY, CDR2 FYNNEI. The V end lost 4 bases, the J end lost 0 bases, and 7 bases lay between the germline ends. CDR3: CASSVDSSYEQYF. The CDR3, as DNA: TGTGCCAGCAGTGTGGACAGCTCCTACGAGCAGTACTTC.

The chain has TRBV19 and TRBJ1-2, with TRBD1 matching 7 bases. Germline-derived CDR1 and CDR2 are LNHDA and SQIVND (reference sequence). The V segment lost 1 base and the J segment 4 bases; nucleotides outside the gene matches: 9. The CDR3 contains 16 residues. Written as DNA, the CDR3 is TGTGCCAGTAGTATAGGATCCACAGGGGACCTCTATGGCTACACCTTC. Protein product: CASSIGSTGDLYGYTF.

CDR3 in DNA: TGTGCCTGGAGTGGGGGACAGGGGTTTGGCTACACCTTC. Protein product: CAWSGGQGFGYTF. The chain is built from TRBV30 and TRBJ1-2, with 10 bases lining up with TRBD1. Germline V gene data show CDR1 as GTSNPN and CDR2 as SVGIG (reference sequence). V lost 1 base and J lost 7; bases outside the gene matches: 3. The CDR3 runs to 13 residues.

The chain joins TRBV27 to TRBJ1-2, with TRBD1 as a possible D gene (6 bases). The CDR3 is 14 residues long. Trimming cost V 5 bases and J 4 bases, with 14 bases left between them. Germline V lookup: CDR1 MNHEY, CDR2 SMNVEV (reference sequence). The CDR3 spells CASSTLTGLYGYTF. The CDR3 nucleotides are TGTGCCAGCAGTACCCTAACAGGGCTCTATGGCTACACCTTC.

This clone was observed once. The gene calls are TRBV7-9 and TRBJ1-3; TRBD1 is a possible D gene (6 bases). Trimming stripped 4 bases from V and 0 bases from J, with 10 bases between. Germline values: CDR1 SEHNR, CDR2 FQNEAQ (reference sequence). This CDR3 comprises 15 residues. This chain's CDR3 is CASSSQGGSGNTIYF. DNA for the CDR3: TGTGCCAGCAGCTCACAAGGGGGCTCTGGAAACACCATATATTTT.

The V call is TRBV6-2 or TRBV6-3, the J call TRBJ2-7, with a weak D call TRBD2 (5 bases). V lost 2 bases and J 4 bases, leaving 15 bases between the germline ends. The CDR3 spans 15 residues. In germline, CDR1 is MNHEY, CDR2 SVGEGT. CDR3 nucleotide sequence: TGTGCCAGCAGTTACCGTCGGGGAATACCATACGAGCAGTACTTC. This gives the protein CASSYRRGIPYEQYF.

The chain uses TRBV18 and TRBJ1-5, with 7 bases lining up with TRBD1. V lost 5 bases and J lost 0; bases outside the gene matches: 10. The germline gives CDR1 KGHSH, CDR2 LQKENI. This CDR3 spans 17 amino acids. The CDR3 protein is CASSRDSRRISNQPQHF. The CDR3 region has the DNA TGTGCCAGCTCAAGGGACAGTCGGAGGATTAGCAATCAGCCCCAGCATTTT.

The chain couples TRBV12-5 to TRBJ1-2; 8 bases are a match to TRBD1. Germline CDR1 LGHNT, CDR2 FRNRAP. With V trimmed by 0 bases and J by 5 bases, 5 bases remained unmatched. This CDR3 has 15 amino acids. The CDR3 region is CASGLVLGTGYGYTF. The DNA for the CDR3 is TGTGCTAGTGGTTTGGTACTCGGGACAGGTTATGGCTACACCTTC.

The chain uses TRBV7-8 and TRBJ2-3, with a tentative D call TRBD2 (6 bases). Germline CDR1 reads SGHVS; CDR2 reads FQNEAQ. V was shortened by 5 bases and J by 7 bases, with 16 bases between the two germline ends. CDR3 length equals 14 residues. In DNA form, the CDR3 reads TGTGCCAGCAGCCGTCGGGACTCATCGAATACGCAGTATTTT. Protein: CASSRRDSSNTQYF.

The chain carries TRBV7-3 and TRBJ2-5; TRBD2 agrees at 8 bases. V was pared by 9 bases and J by 5 bases, with 11 bases of the junction left unmatched. CDR3 size: 14 residues. Germline V gene sequence: CDR1 SGHTA, CDR2 FQGTGA. CDR3 sequence (DNA): TGTGCCAGTTTGGAAAGCGGGAGCAAGGAGACCCAGTACTTC. Its translation is CASLESGSKETQYF.

This chain joins TRBV5-1 and TRBJ2-5; 8 bases align to TRBD1. V shed 4 bases and J 7 bases; nucleotides not matched to a gene: 6. Germline CDR1 and CDR2: SGHRS and YFSETQ. CDR3 length: 13 amino acids. CDR3 in amino acids: CASSETGVGTQYF. Written as DNA, the CDR3 is TGCGCCAGCAGCGAGACAGGGGTGGGGACCCAGTACTTC.

The chain recombines TRBV5-4 with TRBJ2-1, with 13 bases lining up with TRBD2. In germline, CDR1 is SGHNT, CDR2 YYREEE (reference sequence). With V trimmed by 4 bases and J by 5 bases, 3 bases remained unmatched. This CDR3 comprises 15 residues. CDR3 protein: CASSRTSGGNNEQFF. The DNA of the CDR3 is TGTGCCAGCAGCCGGACTAGCGGGGGCAACAATGAGCAGTTCTTC.